The source of this TCR beta chain is a study of blood T cell repertoires in COVID-19. The J segment lost 5 bases and the V segment lost 3 bases, leaving 10 bases of the junction unmatched. The CDR3 runs to 15 residues. Per germline, CDR1 SGHDT and CDR2 YYEEEE. The protocol was immunoSEQ multiplex PCR, while the TCRdb copy is restricted to in-frame clones and leaves out a portion. The repertoire holds under 300,000 clones, with 88% as singletons. The chain is built from TRBV5-6 and TRBJ1-2; 7 nucleotides match TRBD1. The sequence came from a woman aged 40-49 years who had recovered from COVID-19. Sequenced input: peripheral blood. The CDR3 DNA reads as TGTGCCAGCAGCTCGGAAACGACAGGGCAGTATGGCTACACCTTC. Protein sequence: CASSSETTGQYGYTF.